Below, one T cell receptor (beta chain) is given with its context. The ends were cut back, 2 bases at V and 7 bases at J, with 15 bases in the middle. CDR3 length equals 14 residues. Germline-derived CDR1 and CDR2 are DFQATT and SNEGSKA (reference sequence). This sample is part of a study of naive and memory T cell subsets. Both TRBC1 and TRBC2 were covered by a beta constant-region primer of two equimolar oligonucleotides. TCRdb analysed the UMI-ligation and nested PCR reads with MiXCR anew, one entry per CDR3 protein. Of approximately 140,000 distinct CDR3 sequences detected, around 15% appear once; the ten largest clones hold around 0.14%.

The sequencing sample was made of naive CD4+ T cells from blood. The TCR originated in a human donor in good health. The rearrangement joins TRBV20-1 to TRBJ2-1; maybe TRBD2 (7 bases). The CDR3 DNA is TGCAGTGCTAGAAGGGGGACTAACGGGAATGAGCAGTTCTTC. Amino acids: CSARRGTNGNEQFF.